A selection of T cell receptor beta chains follows, all from one sample in a study of cytomegalovirus exposure and HLA in healthy donors. Only in-frame clones appear in the TCRdb table, and some are missing; sequencing was by immunoSEQ multiplex PCR. The sample has some 250,000 clones; 81% are singletons. The sequenced sample was PBMCs. These receptors were obtained from a woman aged 55-70 years in good health and CMV-seropositive. Both conserved end residues are part of each CDR3. The order of the fields is D gene, clone size, J gene, V gene, CDR3 DNA, CDR3 protein. The D gene is left open where the match is weak. Some rows have no size entry. The others give once, few or many, or a class for an expanded clone.

D: TRBD1; size: -; J: TRBJ1-5; V: TRBV2; DNA: TGTGCCAGCGGGGGAGACAGGGTGAATCAGCCCCAGCATTTT; CDR3: CASGGDRVNQPQHF
D: TRBD1; size: -; J: TRBJ2-2; V: TRBV5-4; DNA: TGTGCCAGCAGCTTCGGACAGGCGAACACCGGGGAGCTGTTTTTT; CDR3: CASSFGQANTGELFF
D: -; size: -; J: TRBJ1-1; V: TRBV9; DNA: TGTGCCAGCAGCGTTGGCACGAACACTGAAGCTTTCTTT; CDR3: CASSVGTNTEAFF
D: -; size: -; J: TRBJ2-7; V: TRBV28; DNA: TGTGCCAGCAGTTTATCAGTTGGCACAGGGAGTAAGCAGTACTTC; CDR3: CASSLSVGTGSKQYF
D: TRBD1; size: -; J: TRBJ1-3; V: TRBV5-1; DNA: TGCGCCAGCAGCTTACAGGGGAGCTCTGGAAACACCATATATTTT; CDR3: CASSLQGSSGNTIYF
D: TRBD1; size: once; J: TRBJ2-5; V: TRBV10-2; DNA: TGCGCCACTATCCCGGGACAGGGCCGAGAGACCCAGTACTTC; CDR3: CATIPGQGRETQYF
D: -; size: -; J: TRBJ2-2; V: TRBV27; DNA: TGTGCCAGCAGCTTAGCACCGGGGAACACCGGGGAGCTGTTTTTT; CDR3: CASSLAPGNTGELFF
D: -; size: -; J: TRBJ2-2; V: TRBV11-1; DNA: TGTGCCAGCAGCTCCGGACAGTCCGACACCGGGGAGCTGTTTTTT; CDR3: CASSSGQSDTGELFF
D: TRBD2; size: -; J: TRBJ2-2; V: TRBV19; DNA: TGTGCCAGTACCCGTCCAAGCGGGAGGAACACCGGGGAGCTGTTTTTT; CDR3: CASTRPSGRNTGELFF
D: TRBD2; size: -; J: TRBJ2-7; V: TRBV7-3; DNA: TGTGCCAGCAGCTTAACGGGAGGGTCCTTTAACGAGCAGTACTTC; CDR3: CASSLTGGSFNEQYF
D: -; size: -; J: TRBJ1-1; V: TRBV6-6; DNA: TGTGCCAGCAGTTACTCGAGGCAAAGGACTGAAGCTTTCTTT; CDR3: CASSYSRQRTEAFF
D: TRBD2; size: few; J: TRBJ2-1; V: TRBV27; DNA: TGTGCCAGCAGTTTTTTGCGGGAGGGGTACAATGAGCAGTTCTTC; CDR3: CASSFLREGYNEQFF
D: -; size: -; J: TRBJ1-1; V: TRBV10-3; DNA: TGTGCCATCAGTGAGTCGTCGACAGGCACTGAAGCTTTCTTT; CDR3: CAISESSTGTEAFF
D: -; size: once; J: TRBJ2-1; V: TRBV5-1; DNA: TGCGCCAGCAGCACCAGAGGAGACAATGAGCAGTTCTTC; CDR3: CASSTRGDNEQFF
D: TRBD1; size: -; J: TRBJ1-2; V: TRBV7-2; DNA: TGTGCCAGCAGCTTTGACAGGGGCCGTAACTATGGCTACACCTTC; CDR3: CASSFDRGRNYGYTF
D: -; size: -; J: TRBJ1-5; V: TRBV19; DNA: TGTGCCAGTAGTATGGAGGGATGGCAGCCCCAGCATTTT; CDR3: CASSMEGWQPQHF
D: -; size: -; J: TRBJ1-5; V: TRBV9; DNA: TGTGCCAGCAGCCCCGGGACTTTGAATCAGCCCCAGCATTTT; CDR3: CASSPGTLNQPQHF
D: TRBD2; size: -; J: TRBJ2-5; V: TRBV19; DNA: TGTGCCAGTAGTGCTAGCGGGAGAGTCCCACAAGAGACCCAGTACTTC; CDR3: CASSASGRVPQETQYF
D: TRBD1; size: -; J: TRBJ1-2; V: TRBV5-1; DNA: TGCGCCAGCAACTCCGACAGGGGCGACTATGGCTACACCTTC; CDR3: CASNSDRGDYGYTF
D: TRBD2; size: -; J: TRBJ2-3; V: TRBV28; DNA: TGTGCCAGCAGCTTAGGGCTCGGGACTAGCAGCCTTCATGGTACGCAGTATTTT; CDR3: CASSLGLGTSSLHGTQYF
D: -; size: -; J: TRBJ1-2; V: TRBV2; DNA: TGTGCCAGCAGTGCGTGGCAGGGGAGAGACGGCTACACCTTC; CDR3: CASSAWQGRDGYTF
D: -; size: -; J: TRBJ2-1; V: TRBV28; DNA: TGTGCCAGCCTTAGGGGGGGTGGACGATACAATGAGCAGTTCTTC; CDR3: CASLRGGGRYNEQFF
D: -; size: few; J: TRBJ2-1; V: TRBV28; DNA: TGTGCCAGCAGCCCCCCTAGCGCGTACAATGAGCAGTTCTTC; CDR3: CASSPPSAYNEQFF
D: TRBD2; size: -; J: TRBJ2-5; V: TRBV15; DNA: TGTGCCACCAGCAGCCGACTAGCGGGAAGAGAGACCCAGTACTTC; CDR3: CATSSRLAGRETQYF
D: TRBD1; size: -; J: TRBJ1-4; V: TRBV6-1; DNA: TGTGCCACTACGACAGGGTTATACTTGTATGAAAAACTGTTTTTT; CDR3: CATTTGLYLYEKLFF
D: -; size: few; J: TRBJ2-1; V: TRBV7-9; DNA: TGTGCCAGCAGCCCCAGCGGCGGGAACCTACGCAATGAGCAGTTCTTC; CDR3: CASSPSGGNLRNEQFF
D: -; size: -; J: TRBJ1-4; V: TRBV5-1; DNA: TGCGCCAGCAGCCCAGCGACAGCTATGGAAAAACTGTTTTTT; CDR3: CASSPATAMEKLFF